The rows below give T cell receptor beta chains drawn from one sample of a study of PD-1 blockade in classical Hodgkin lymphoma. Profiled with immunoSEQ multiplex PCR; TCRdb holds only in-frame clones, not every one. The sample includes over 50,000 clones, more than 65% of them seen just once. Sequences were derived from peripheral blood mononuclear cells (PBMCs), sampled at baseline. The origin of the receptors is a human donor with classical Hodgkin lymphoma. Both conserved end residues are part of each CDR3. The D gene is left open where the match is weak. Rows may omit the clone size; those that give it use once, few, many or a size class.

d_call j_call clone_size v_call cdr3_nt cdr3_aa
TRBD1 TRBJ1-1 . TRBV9 TGTGCCAGCAGCGTAGAAGGGGGCGATGCTGAAGCTTTCTTT CASSVEGGDAEAFF
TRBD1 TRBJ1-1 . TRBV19 TGTGCCAGTAGTCAGGGGGCTGACACTGAAGCTTTCTTT CASSQGADTEAFF
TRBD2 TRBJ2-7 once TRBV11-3 TGTGCCAGCAGCAGAGACTCGGGACTACTCTCCTACGAGCAGTACTTC CASSRDSGLLSYEQYF
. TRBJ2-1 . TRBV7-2 TGTGCCAGCAGCTTTGGGACCTTCCTCGACAATGAGCAGTTCTTC CASSFGTFLDNEQFF
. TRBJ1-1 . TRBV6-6 TGTGCCAGCAGTTACTTCGCGGGCTGGGAAGCTTTCTTT CASSYFAGWEAFF
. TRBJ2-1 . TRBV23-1 TGCGCCAGCAGAGACAATAGGGGCTCCTACAATGAGCAGTTCTTC CASRDNRGSYNEQFF
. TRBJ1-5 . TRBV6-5 TGTGCCAGCAGTTACTCAACCGGGAACGATCAGCCCCAGCATTTT CASSYSTGNDQPQHF
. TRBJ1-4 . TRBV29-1 TGCAGCGTTAGTGGGCGTGGGACTGAAAAACTGTTTTTT CSVSGRGTEKLFF
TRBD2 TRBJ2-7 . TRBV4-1 TGCGCCAGCAGCCAAGGCCGGGGGGGGCAGGGATTACGTGAGCAGTACTTC CASSQGRGGQGLREQYF
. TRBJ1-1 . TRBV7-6 TGTGCCAGCAGCTTAGACCCAGGATCGATTATGAACACTGAAGCTTTCTTT CASSLDPGSIMNTEAFF
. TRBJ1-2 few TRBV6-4 TGTGCCAGCAGTGTAAACAGGCACTATGGCTACACCTTC CASSVNRHYGYTF
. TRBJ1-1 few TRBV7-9 TGTGCCAGCAGCCCCTTGATGGGGGGACACACTGAAGCTTTCTTT CASSPLMGGHTEAFF
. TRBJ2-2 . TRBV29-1 TGCAGCGTTGAAGAAGGAGGACTCTACACCGGGGAGCTGTTTTTT CSVEEGGLYTGELFF
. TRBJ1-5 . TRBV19 TGTGCCAGTAGTCTACAGAGTTATAGCAATCAGCCCCAGCATTTT CASSLQSYSNQPQHF
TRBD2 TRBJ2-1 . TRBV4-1 TGCGCCAGCAGCCAACCAACCCGGACTAGCGGAGCGCTGGATGAGCAGTTCTTC CASSQPTRTSGALDEQFF
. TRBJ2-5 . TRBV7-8 TGTGCCAGCAGCCGTACCTACCAAGAGACCCAGTACTTC CASSRTYQETQYF
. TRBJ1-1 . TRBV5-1 TGCGCCAGCAGCTTGGACGGGGGGACGGTCGCTTTCTTT CASSLDGGTVAFF
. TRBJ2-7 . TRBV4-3 TGCGCCAGCAGCCAAGATCGGGCAGGATGGGACTACGAGCAGTACTTC CASSQDRAGWDYEQYF
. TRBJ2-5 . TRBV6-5 TGTGCCAGCAGTTTCACTAGCAGCCAAGAGACCCAGTACTTC CASSFTSSQETQYF
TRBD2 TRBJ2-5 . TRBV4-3 TGCGCCAGCAGCCAAGAAGGGACTAGCGGAGTCGAGACCCAGTACTTC CASSQEGTSGVETQYF
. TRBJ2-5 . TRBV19 TGTGCCAGTACCACTGGACGGATCCAAGAGACCCAGTACTTC CASTTGRIQETQYF
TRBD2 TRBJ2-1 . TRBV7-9 TGTGCCAGCAGCTTAGCCACTAGCGGGATCGATGAGCAGTTCTTC CASSLATSGIDEQFF
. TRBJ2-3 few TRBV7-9 TGTGCCAGCACGCGTGGGACGGATAGCACAGATACGCAGTATTTT CASTRGTDSTDTQYF
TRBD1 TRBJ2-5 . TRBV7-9 TGTGCCAGCAGTTTCACCTTGACAGGGGAGGAGACCCAGTACTTC CASSFTLTGEETQYF
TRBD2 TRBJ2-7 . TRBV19 TGTGCCAGTAGTGTTTTACTAGCGGGAGGCTACGAGCAGTACTTC CASSVLLAGGYEQYF
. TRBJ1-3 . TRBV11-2 TGTGCCAGCAGCTTAAAATCGGCAGGCCCTAGCTCTGGAAACACCATATATTTT CASSLKSAGPSSGNTIYF
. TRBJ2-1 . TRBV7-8 TGTGCCAGCAGCTTAGGTCGAACCACCCCCCATGAGCAGTTCTTC CASSLGRTTPHEQFF
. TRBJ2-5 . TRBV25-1 TGTGCCAGCAGAGGGGTTGGGGGAACCGAAGAGACCCAGTACTTC CASRGVGGTEETQYF
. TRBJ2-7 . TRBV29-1 TGCAGCGTTGCTTCGGACAGTCCCTACGAGCAGTACTTC CSVASDSPYEQYF
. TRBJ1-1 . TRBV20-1 TGCAGTGCGGGCTTGGATGAAGCTTTCTTT CSAGLDEAFF
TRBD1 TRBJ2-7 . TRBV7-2 TGTGCCAGCAGCTTGGACAGGGGTGGATACGAGCAGTACTTC CASSLDRGGYEQYF
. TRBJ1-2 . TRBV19 TGTGCCAGTAGTAACGAGGGGAACTATGGCTACACCTTC CASSNEGNYGYTF
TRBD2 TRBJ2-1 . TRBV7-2 TGTGCCAGCAGCTTAGATGGTAGCGGGAGACACAATGAGCAGTTCTTC CASSLDGSGRHNEQFF
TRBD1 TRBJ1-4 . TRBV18 TGTGCCAGCTCACCATTGACAGGGGCTGGTGAAAAACTGTTTTTT CASSPLTGAGEKLFF
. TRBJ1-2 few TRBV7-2 TGTGCCAGCAGCTTGCGTGGGTATGGCTACACCTTC CASSLRGYGYTF
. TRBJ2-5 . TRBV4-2 TGTGCCAGCAGCCAAGACAAACAGGGAGGTTTCGAGACCCAGTACTTC CASSQDKQGGFETQYF
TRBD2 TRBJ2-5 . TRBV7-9 TGTGCCAGCAGCCGAACTAGCGTAAAAGAGACCCAGTACTTC CASSRTSVKETQYF